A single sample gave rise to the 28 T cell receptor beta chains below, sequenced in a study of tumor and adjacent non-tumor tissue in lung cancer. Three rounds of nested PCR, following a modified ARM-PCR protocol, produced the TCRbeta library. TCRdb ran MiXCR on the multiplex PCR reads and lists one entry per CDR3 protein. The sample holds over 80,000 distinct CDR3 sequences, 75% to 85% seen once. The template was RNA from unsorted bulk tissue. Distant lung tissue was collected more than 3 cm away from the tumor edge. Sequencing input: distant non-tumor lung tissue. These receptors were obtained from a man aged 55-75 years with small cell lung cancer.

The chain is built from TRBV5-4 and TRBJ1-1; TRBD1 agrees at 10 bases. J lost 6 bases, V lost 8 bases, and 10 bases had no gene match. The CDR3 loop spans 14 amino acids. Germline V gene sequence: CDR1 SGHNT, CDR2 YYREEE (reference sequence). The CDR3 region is CASSHRQGAAEAFF. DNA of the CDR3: TGTGCCAGTAGCCATAGACAGGGGGCTGCTGAAGCTTTCTTT.

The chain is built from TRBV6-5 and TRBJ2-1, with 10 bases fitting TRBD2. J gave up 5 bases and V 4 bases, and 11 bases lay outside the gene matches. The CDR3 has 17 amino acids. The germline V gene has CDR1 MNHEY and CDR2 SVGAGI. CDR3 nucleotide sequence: TGTGCCAGCAGTTGCCCGATCTGCGGACTAGCGGACAATGAGCAGTTCTTC. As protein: CASSCPICGLADNEQFF.

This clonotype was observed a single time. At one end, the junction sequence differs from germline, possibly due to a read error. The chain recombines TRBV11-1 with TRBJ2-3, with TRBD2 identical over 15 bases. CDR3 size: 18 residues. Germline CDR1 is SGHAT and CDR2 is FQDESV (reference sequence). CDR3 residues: CASNSGLAGGPVADTQYF. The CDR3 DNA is TGCGCCAGCAACTCCGGACTAGCGGGAGGGCCGGTGGCTGATACGCAGTATTTT.

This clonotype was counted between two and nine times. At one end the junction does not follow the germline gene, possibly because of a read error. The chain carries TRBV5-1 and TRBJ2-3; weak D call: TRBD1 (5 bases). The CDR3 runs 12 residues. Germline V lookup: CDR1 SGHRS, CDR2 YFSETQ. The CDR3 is CASRSITGTQYF. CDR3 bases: TGCGCCAGCAGGTCCATCACAGGTACGCAGTATTTT.

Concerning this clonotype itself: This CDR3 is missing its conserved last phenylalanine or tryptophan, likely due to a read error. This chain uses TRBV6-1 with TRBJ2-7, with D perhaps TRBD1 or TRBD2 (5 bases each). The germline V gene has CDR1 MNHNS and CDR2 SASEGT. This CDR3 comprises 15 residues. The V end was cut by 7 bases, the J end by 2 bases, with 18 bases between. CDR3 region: CASIRGWGSTYEQYL. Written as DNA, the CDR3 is TGTGCCAGCATCCGAGGGTGGGGCAGCACCTACGAGCAGTACTTA.

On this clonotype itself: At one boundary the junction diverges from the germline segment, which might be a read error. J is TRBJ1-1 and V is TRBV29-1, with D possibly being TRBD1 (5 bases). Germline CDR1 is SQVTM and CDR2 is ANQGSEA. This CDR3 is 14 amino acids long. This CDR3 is CSVHRGDEGTEAFF. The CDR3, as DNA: TGTAGCGTCCACCGCGGGGACGAGGGGACTGAAGCTTTCTTT.

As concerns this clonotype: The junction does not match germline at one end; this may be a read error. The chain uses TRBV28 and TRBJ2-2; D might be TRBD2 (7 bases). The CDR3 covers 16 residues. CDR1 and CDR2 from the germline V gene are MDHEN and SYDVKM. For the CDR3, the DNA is TGTGCCAGCAGTTCTATAGGGGGGGCGAACACCGGGGAGCTGTTTTTC. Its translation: CASSSIGGANTGELFF.

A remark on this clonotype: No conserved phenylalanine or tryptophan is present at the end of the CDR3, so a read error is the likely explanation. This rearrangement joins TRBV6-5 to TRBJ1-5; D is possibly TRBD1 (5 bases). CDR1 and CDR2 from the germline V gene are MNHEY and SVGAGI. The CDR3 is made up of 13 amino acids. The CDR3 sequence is CASSNKGSQPQHI. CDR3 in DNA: TGTGCCAGCAGTAATAAGGGGTCACAGCCACAGCATATT.

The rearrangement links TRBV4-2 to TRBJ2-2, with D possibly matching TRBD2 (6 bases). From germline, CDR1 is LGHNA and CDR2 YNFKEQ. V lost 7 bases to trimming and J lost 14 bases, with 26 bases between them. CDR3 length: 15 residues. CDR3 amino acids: CASKLVGDDGGVLFF. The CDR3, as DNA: TGTGCCAGCAAACTAGTGGGAGATGATGGCGGGGTACTGTTTTTT.

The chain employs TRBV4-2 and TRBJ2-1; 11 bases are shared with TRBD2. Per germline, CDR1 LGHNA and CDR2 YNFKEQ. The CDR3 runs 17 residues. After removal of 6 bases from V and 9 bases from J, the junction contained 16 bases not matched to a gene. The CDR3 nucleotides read TGTGCCAGCAGTCCTCGGAGCCTGATTAGCGGGAGGGGTGAGCAGTTCTTC. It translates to CASSPRSLISGRGEQFF.

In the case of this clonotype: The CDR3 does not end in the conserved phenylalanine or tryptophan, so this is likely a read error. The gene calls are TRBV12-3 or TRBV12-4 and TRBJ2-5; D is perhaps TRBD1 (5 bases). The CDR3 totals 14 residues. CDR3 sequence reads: CASSLMDTEETQYI. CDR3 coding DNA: TGCGCCAGCAGTTTAATGGACACGGAAGAGACCCAGTACATC.

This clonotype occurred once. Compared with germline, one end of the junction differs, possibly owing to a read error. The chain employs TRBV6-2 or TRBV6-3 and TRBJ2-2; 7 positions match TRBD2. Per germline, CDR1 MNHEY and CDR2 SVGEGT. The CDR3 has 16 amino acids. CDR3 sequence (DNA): TGCGCCACCACATCTAGCGGCCGTCCGAACAGCGTGGAGCTGTTTTTT. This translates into CATTSSGRPNSVELFF.

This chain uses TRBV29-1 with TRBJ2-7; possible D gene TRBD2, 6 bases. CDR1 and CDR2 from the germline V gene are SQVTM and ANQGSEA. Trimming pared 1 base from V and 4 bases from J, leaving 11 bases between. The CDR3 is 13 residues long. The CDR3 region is CSVEGGTMYEQYF. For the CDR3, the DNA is TGCAGCGTTGAAGGCGGGACCATGTACGAGCAGTACTTC.

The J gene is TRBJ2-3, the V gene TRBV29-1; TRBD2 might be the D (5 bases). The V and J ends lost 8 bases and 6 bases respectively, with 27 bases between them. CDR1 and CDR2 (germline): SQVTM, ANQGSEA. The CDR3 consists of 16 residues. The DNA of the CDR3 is TGCAGCATTGCGAGCGTGAGGGCCTCCTTTGCGGATACGCAGTATTTT. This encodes CSIASVRASFADTQYF.

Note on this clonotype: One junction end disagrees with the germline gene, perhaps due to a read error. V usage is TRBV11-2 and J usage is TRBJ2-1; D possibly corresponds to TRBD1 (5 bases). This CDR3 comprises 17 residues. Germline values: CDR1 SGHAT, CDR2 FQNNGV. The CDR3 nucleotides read TGTGGCAACAGCTTAGTGACAGCCCAGAGCTCCTACAAAGAGCAGTTCTTC. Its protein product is CGNSLVTAQSSYKEQFF. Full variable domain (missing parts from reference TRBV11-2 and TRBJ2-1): EAGVAQSPRYKIIEKRQSVAFWCNPISGHATLYWYQQILGQGPKLLIQFQNNGVVDDSQLPKDRFSAERLKGVDSTLKIQPAKLEDSAVYLCGNSLVTAQSSYKEQFFGPGTRLTVL.

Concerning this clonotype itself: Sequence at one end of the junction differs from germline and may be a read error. CDR3 in amino acids: CASSLVTAQTSYNELFF. The CDR3 nucleotides read TGTGCCAGCAGCTTAGTGACAGCCCAGACCTCATACAATGAGCTGTTCTTC. This rearrangement joins TRBV11-2 to TRBJ2-1; D is possibly TRBD1 (5 bases). The CDR3 consists of 17 residues. The germline gives CDR1 SGHAT, CDR2 FQNNGV.

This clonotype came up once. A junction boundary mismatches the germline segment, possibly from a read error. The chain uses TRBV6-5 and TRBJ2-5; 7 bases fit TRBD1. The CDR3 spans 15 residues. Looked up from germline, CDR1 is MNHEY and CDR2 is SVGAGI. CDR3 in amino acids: CASNYSQGVMETQYF. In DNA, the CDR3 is TGTGCCAGCAATTACTCCCAGGGGGTGATGGAGACCCAGTACTTC.

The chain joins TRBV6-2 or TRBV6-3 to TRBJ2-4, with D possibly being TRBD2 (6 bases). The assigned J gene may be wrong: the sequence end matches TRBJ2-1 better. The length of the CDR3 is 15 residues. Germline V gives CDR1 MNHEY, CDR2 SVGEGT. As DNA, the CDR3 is TGTGCCAGCAGTTACGGTCGGTTAGTGGGAGGTGCTCAGTTCTTC. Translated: CASSYGRLVGGAQFF.

CDR3: CSVEDGTGIAFIYGYTF. The CDR3 region has the DNA TGCAGCGTTGAAGACGGGACAGGGATCGCGTTTATCTATGGCTACACCTTC. The gene calls are TRBV29-1 and TRBJ1-2; 9 nucleotides align to TRBD1. The CDR3 length is 17 residues. Per the germline V gene, CDR1 is SQVTM and CDR2 is ANQGSEA. The V segment lost 0 bases and the J segment 4 bases; nucleotides outside the gene matches: 12.

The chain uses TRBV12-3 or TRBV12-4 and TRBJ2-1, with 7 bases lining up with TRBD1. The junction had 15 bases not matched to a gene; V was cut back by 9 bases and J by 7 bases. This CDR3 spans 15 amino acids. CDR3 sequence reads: CASGLGDSTGNEQFF. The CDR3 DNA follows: TGTGCCAGTGGTTTAGGGGACAGTACAGGTAATGAGCAGTTCTTC.

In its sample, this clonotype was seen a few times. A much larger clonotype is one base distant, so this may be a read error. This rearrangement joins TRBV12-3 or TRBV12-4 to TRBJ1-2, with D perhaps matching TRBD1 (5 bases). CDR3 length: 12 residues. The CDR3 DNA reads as TGTGACAGCAGTTCCTGGGGGTATGGCTACACCTTC. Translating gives CDSSSWGYGYTF.

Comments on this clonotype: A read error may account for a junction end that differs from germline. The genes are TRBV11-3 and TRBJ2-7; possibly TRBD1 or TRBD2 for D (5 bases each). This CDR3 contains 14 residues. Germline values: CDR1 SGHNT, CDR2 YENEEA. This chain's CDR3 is CASSPYSRVGEQYF. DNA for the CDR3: TGTGCCAGCAGCCCTTACTCCCGCGTGGGGGAGCAGTATTTC. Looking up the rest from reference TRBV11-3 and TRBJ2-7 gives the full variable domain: EAGVVQSPRYKIIEKKQPVAFWCNPISGHNTLYWYLQNLGQGPELLIRYENEEAVDDSQLPKDRFSAERLKGVDSTLKIQPAELGDSAVYLCASSPYSRVGEQYFGPGTRLTVT.

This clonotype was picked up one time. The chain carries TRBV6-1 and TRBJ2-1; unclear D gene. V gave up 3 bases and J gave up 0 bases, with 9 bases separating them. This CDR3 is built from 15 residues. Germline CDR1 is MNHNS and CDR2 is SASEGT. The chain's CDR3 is CASSDTHNSYNEQFF. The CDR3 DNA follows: TGTGCCAGCAGTGACACCCACAACTCCTACAATGAGCAGTTCTTC.

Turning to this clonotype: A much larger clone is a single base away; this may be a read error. CDR3 protein: CASNYGNIGELFF. DNA of the CDR3: TGCGCCAGCAACTACGGGAACATCGGGGAGCTGTTTTTT. The genes are TRBV5-1 and TRBJ2-2; a possible D gene is TRBD2 (5 bases). In germline, CDR1 is SGHRS, CDR2 YFSETQ. The CDR3 has 13 residues.

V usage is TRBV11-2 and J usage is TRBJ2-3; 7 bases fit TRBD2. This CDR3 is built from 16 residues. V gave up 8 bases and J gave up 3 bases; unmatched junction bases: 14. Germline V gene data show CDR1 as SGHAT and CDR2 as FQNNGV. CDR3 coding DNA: TGTGCCAGCGGCTCTACTCTAGGCGGGGGAACAGATACGCAGTATTTT. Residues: CASGSTLGGGTDTQYF.

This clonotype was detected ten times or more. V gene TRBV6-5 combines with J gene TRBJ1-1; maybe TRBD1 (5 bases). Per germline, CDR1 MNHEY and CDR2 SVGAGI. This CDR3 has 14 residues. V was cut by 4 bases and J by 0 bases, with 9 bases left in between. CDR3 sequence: CASSFKQVNTEAFF. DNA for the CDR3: TGTGCCAGCAGTTTCAAACAGGTGAACACTGAAGCTTTCTTT.

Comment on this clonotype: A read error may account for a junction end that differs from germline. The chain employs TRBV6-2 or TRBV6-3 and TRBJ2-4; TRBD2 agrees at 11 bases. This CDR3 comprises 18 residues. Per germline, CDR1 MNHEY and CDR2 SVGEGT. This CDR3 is CVSSYSALAGDNANIRYF. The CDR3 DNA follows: TGTGTCAGCAGTTATTCGGCACTAGCGGGAGATAACGCAAACATTCGGTACTTC.

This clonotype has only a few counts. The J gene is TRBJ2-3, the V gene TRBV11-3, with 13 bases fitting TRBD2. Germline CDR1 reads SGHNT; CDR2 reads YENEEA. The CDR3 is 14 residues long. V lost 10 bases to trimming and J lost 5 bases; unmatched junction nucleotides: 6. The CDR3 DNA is TGTGCCAATAGCCGGACTAGCGGGAGAGATACGCAGTATTTT. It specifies CANSRTSGRDTQYF.